One and the same sample provided the 19 T cell receptor beta chains below, sequenced in a study of cytomegalovirus exposure and HLA in healthy donors. Some clones are missing from TCRdb's copy, which holds only in-frame ones; the method was immunoSEQ multiplex PCR. In the table there are some 170,000 clones, about 96% of which are singletons. Material for sequencing was PBMCs. The receptors here all came from a woman aged 18-29 years in good health and CMV-seronegative.

The rearrangement joins TRBV4-3 to TRBJ2-1; TRBD1 aligns across 7 bases. In germline, CDR1 is LGHNA, CDR2 YSLEER. Germline trimming cut 1 base from V and 9 bases from J; bases unmatched to any gene: 9. The CDR3 has 15 residues. The CDR3 nucleotides read TGCGCCAGCAGCCAAGTATTACAGGGGCCGGGTGAGCAGTTCTTC. It codes for CASSQVLQGPGEQFF.

This chain uses TRBV2 with TRBJ1-3; tentative D call: TRBD1 (5 bases). The V gene's germline CDR1 is SNHLY and CDR2 FYNNEI. V dropped 4 bases and J dropped 2 bases, with 6 bases sitting between them. The CDR3 consists of 13 residues. The CDR3 DNA sequence: TGTGCCAGCAGTGGGGGCCCTGGAAACACCATATATTTT. Its translation is CASSGGPGNTIYF. Full variable domain (outside the CDR3, taken from reference TRBV2 and TRBJ1-3): EPEVTQTPSHQVTQMGQEVILRCVPISNHLYFYWYRQILGQKVEFLVSFYNNEISEKSEIFDDQFSVERPDGSNFTLKIRSTKLEDSAMYFCASSGGPGNTIYFGEGSWLTVV.

The chain is built from TRBV4-1 and TRBJ1-1, with TRBD1 as a possible D gene (5 bases). This CDR3 spans 16 amino acids. Germline-derived CDR1 and CDR2 are MGHRA and YSYEKL. V lost 3 bases to trimming and J lost 4 bases, with 18 bases between them. Written as DNA, the CDR3 is TGCGCCAGCAGCCATGGTCTTAGGGGCTTGCGCACTGAAGCTTTCTTT. The encoded protein is CASSHGLRGLRTEAFF.

The chain carries TRBV5-1 and TRBJ2-1; 7 bases line up with TRBD2. V dropped 3 bases and J dropped 10; count of bases not matched to a gene: 7. Germline V gene sequence: CDR1 SGHRS, CDR2 YFSETQ. This CDR3 contains 13 residues. This CDR3 is CASSSGLVGEQFF. DNA for the CDR3: TGCGCCAGCAGCTCCGGACTAGTCGGGGAGCAGTTCTTC.

This sequence joins TRBV18 and TRBJ1-2; 7 bases match TRBD1. J was trimmed by 2 bases and V by 2 bases; bases with no gene match: 8. The germline gives CDR1 KGHSH, CDR2 LQKENI. The CDR3 totals 16 residues. In DNA form, the CDR3 reads TGTGCCAGCTCACCAATCTATGGGACAGAGAACTATGGCTACACCTTC. Amino acids: CASSPIYGTENYGYTF.

J is TRBJ2-7 and V is TRBV4-2, with D perhaps TRBD1 (6 bases). The ends were cut back, 4 bases at V and 2 bases at J, with 12 bases in the middle. CDR3 size: 14 residues. The germline gives CDR1 LGHNA, CDR2 YNFKEQ. In DNA form, the CDR3 reads TGTGCCAGCAGCCCCCAGGGGCCCGCCTACGAGCAGTACTTC. This codes for CASSPQGPAYEQYF.

This sequence joins TRBV7-2 and TRBJ1-2, with 7 bases matching TRBD1. Trimming at V came to 0 bases and at J to 2 bases, leaving 3 bases not matched to a gene. Germline loops: CDR1 SGHTA, CDR2 FQGNSA. This CDR3 comprises 15 residues. The CDR3 spells CASSLAPTGNYGYTF. The CDR3 DNA reads as TGTGCCAGCAGCTTAGCTCCGACAGGGAACTATGGCTACACCTTC.

The chain uses TRBV11-1 and TRBJ2-3, with TRBD2 matching 9 bases. With V trimmed by 8 bases and J by 0 bases, 6 bases remained unmatched. There are 15 residues in the CDR3. The germline V gene has CDR1 SGHAT and CDR2 FQDESV (reference sequence). CDR3 sequence (DNA): TGTGCCAGCTCTAGAGCGGGAGGTAGCACAGATACGCAGTATTTT. This sequence encodes CASSRAGGSTDTQYF.

The chain couples TRBV27 to TRBJ2-7; the D is unclear. The V end was cut by 4 bases, the J end by 0 bases, with 13 bases between. The CDR3 loop spans 15 amino acids. CDR1 MNHEY and CDR2 SMNVEV come from the germline V gene (reference sequence). For the CDR3, the DNA is TGTGCCAGCAGTTCCCGACACCAGAGCTCCTACGAGCAGTACTTC. Residues: CASSSRHQSSYEQYF.

The chain combines TRBV9 with TRBJ2-7; 12 bases align to TRBD2. This CDR3 region has 18 residues. Unmatched junction bases numbered 16, after V lost 4 bases and J lost 5 bases. CDR1 and CDR2 from the germline V gene are SGDLS and YYNGEE. The CDR3: CASSNPSGGGLAGNEQYF. Here the CDR3 DNA reads TGTGCCAGCAGCAACCCAAGTGGGGGAGGACTAGCGGGGAACGAGCAGTACTTC.

J is TRBJ2-5 and V is TRBV6-5; possibly TRBD2 for D (5 bases). Germline values: CDR1 MNHEY, CDR2 SVGAGI. The CDR3 spans 16 residues. V was trimmed by 0 bases and J by 1 base, leaving 12 bases between them. The CDR3 loop is CASSYSEGGFQETQYF. The CDR3 nucleotides read TGTGCCAGCAGTTACTCCGAGGGTGGGTTCCAAGAGACCCAGTACTTC.

This chain connects TRBV6-6 to TRBJ2-5; 8 bases map to TRBD1. The germline V gene encodes CDR1 MNHNY and CDR2 SVGAGI (reference sequence). V shed 6 bases and J 5 bases; nucleotides not matched to a gene: 11. This CDR3 region has 15 residues. In nucleotides, the CDR3 is TGTGCCAGCAGCCGAATCGGACAGGGTTCGGAGACCCAGTACTTC. This encodes CASSRIGQGSETQYF.

The V call is TRBV19, the J call TRBJ1-1; D is ambiguous. The germline V gene has CDR1 LNHDA and CDR2 SQIVND (reference sequence). V was shortened by 4 bases and J by 8 bases, with 17 bases between the two germline ends. The CDR3 covers 14 residues. CDR3 sequence (DNA): TGTGCCAGTAGTACCCTCTTCGACGGGAAAGAAGCTTTCTTT. This translates into CASSTLFDGKEAFF.

In the case of this clone: As the CDR3 is not closed by the conserved phenylalanine or tryptophan, this likely results from a read error. It is unclear where the CDR3 begins or ends on the DNA, so no DNA is shown, and the CDR3 is as TCRdb lists it. CDR3 region: CASSQHGHGSG. This chain links TRBV19 with TRBJ1-2; no DNA check was done on the table's D call, TRBD1. 11 amino acids form the CDR3, both terminal residues included. Germline V CDR1 and CDR2: LNHDA, SQIVND (reference sequence).

The gene calls are TRBV19 and TRBJ1-1; possibly TRBD1 for D (5 bases). The CDR3 runs 16 residues. Per germline, CDR1 LNHDA and CDR2 SQIVND (reference sequence). The germline V and J ends were trimmed by 3 bases and 5 bases, with 19 bases remaining between them. CDR3 amino acids: CASSMYPAGRGTEAFF. The CDR3 nucleotides read TGTGCCAGTAGTATGTATCCGGCCGGGAGGGGTACTGAAGCTTTCTTT.

This clone was picked up one time. CDR3 in amino acids: CATVSGGSPLHF. The CDR3 DNA sequence: TGTGCCACTGTGAGTGGAGGTTCACCCCTCCACTTT. This chain connects TRBV6-1 to TRBJ1-6, with D unresolved. This CDR3 region has 12 residues. Germline loops: CDR1 MNHNS, CDR2 SASEGT. V was cut by 10 bases and J by 9 bases, with 13 bases left in between.

This CDR3 reads CSVETGGEAFF. The DNA of the CDR3 is TGCAGCGTTGAGACAGGGGGTGAAGCTTTCTTT. V usage is TRBV29-1 and J usage is TRBJ1-1, with TRBD1 matching over 9 bases. J gave up 7 bases and V 3 bases, and 0 bases lay outside the gene matches. The CDR3 is 11 amino acids. Germline assignment: CDR1 SQVTM and CDR2 ANQGSEA.

The sample holds one count of this clone. V is TRBV14 and J is TRBJ1-2; 8 positions agree with TRBD1. The CDR3 is made up of 16 amino acids. The V segment lost 4 bases and the J segment 7 bases; nucleotides outside the gene matches: 14. The germline V gene has CDR1 SGHDN and CDR2 FVKESK. This CDR3 reads CASSPGTGPFGSGYTF. CDR3 nucleotides: TGTGCCAGCAGCCCAGGGACAGGACCTTTTGGAAGTGGCTACACCTTC.

This clone has a single count. The chain combines TRBV5-4 with TRBJ2-5, with 8 bases matching TRBD2. CDR3 size: 13 residues. CDR1 and CDR2 from the germline V gene are SGHNT and YYREEE (reference sequence). The CDR3 here is CARGGGHQETQYF. The CDR3 bases are TGTGCTCGGGGCGGGGGGCACCAAGAGACCCAGTACTTC.